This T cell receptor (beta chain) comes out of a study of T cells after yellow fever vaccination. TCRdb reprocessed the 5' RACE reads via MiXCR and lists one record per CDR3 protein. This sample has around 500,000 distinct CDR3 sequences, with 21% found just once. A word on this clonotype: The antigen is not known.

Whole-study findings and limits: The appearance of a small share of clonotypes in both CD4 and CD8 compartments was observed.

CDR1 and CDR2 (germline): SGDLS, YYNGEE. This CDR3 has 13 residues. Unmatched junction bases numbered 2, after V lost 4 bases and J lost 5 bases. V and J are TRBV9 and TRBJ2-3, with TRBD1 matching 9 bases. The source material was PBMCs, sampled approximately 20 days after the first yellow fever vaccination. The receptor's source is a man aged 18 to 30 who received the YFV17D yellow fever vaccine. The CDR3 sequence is CASSRDREDTQYF. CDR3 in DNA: TGTGCCAGCAGCCGGGACAGGGAAGATACGCAGTATTTT.